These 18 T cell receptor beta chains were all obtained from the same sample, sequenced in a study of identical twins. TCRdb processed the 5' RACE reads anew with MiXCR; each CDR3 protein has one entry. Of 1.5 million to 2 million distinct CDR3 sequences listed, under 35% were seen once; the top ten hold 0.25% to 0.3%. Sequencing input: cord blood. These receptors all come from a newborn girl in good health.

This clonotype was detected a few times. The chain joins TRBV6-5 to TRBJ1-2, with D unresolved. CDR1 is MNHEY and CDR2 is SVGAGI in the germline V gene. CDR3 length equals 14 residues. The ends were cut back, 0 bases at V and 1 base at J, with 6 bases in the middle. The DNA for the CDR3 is TGTGCCAGCAGTTACTCGATGGGTAACTATGGCTACACCTTC. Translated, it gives CASSYSMGNYGYTF.

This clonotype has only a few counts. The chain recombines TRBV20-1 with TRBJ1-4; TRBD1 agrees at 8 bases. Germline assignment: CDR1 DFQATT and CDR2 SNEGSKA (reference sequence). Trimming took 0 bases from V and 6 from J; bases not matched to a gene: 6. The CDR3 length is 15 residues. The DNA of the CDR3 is TGCAGTGCTAGAGATGCGGACAGGGTCGATGAAAAACTGTTTTTT. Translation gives CSARDADRVDEKLFF.

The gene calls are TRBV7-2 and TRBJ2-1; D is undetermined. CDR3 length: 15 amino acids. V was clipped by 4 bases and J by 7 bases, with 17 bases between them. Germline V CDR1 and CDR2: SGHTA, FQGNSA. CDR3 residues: CASSSLGPVQNEQFF. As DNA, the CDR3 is TGTGCCAGCAGCTCTCTCGGACCAGTACAAAATGAGCAGTTCTTC.

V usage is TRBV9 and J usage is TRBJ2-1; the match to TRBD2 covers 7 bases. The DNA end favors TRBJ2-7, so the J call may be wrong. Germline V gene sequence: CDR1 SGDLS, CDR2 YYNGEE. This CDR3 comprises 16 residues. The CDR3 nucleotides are TGTGCCAGCAGCGTAGGCTCCGGGACTAACTACAATGAGCAGTACTTC. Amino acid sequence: CASSVGSGTNYNEQYF.

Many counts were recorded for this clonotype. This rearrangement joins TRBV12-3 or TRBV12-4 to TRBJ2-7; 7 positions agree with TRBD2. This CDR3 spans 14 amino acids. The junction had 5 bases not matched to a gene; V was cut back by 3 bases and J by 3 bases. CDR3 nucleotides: TGTGCCAGCAGTTTCACCCGGGAGGTCTACGAGCAGTACTTC. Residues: CASSFTREVYEQYF.

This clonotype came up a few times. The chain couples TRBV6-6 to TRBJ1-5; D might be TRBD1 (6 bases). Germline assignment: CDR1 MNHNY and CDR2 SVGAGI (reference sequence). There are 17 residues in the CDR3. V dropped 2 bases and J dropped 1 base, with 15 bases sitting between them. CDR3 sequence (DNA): TGTGCCAGCAGTTACCCCGTACAGGGAGGGAGCAATCAGCCCCAGCATTTT. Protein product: CASSYPVQGGSNQPQHF.

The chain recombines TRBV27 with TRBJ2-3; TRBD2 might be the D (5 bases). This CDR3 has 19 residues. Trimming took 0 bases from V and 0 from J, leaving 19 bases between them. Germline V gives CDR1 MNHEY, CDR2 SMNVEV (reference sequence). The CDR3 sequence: CASSLSRAPGDLSTDTQYF. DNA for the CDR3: TGTGCCAGCAGTTTATCGAGGGCCCCCGGAGACCTTAGCACAGATACGCAGTATTTT.

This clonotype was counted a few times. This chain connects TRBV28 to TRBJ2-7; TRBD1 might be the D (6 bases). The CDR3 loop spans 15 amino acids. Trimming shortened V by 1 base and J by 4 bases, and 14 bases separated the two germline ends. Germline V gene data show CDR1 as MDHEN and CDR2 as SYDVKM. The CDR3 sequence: CASSLSRRQGYEQYF. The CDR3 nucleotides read TGTGCCAGCAGTTTATCTCGACGTCAGGGGTACGAGCAGTACTTC.

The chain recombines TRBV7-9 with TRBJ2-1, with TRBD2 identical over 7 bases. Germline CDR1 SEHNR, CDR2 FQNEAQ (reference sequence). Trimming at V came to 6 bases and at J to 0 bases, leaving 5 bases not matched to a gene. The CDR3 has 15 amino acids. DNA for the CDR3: TGTGCCAGCAGGGCTAGCGGACCCTCCTACAATGAGCAGTTCTTC. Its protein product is CASRASGPSYNEQFF. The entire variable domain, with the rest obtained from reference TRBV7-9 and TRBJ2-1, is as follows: DTGVSQNPRHKITKRGQNVTFRCDPISEHNRLYWYRQTLGQGPEFLTYFQNEAQLEKSRLLSDRFSAERPKGSFSTLEIQRTEQGDSAMYLCASRASGPSYNEQFFGPGTRLTVL.

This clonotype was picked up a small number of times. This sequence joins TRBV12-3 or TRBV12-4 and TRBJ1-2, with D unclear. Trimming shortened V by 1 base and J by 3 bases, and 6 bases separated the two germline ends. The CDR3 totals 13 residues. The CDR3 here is CASSLGWDYGYTF. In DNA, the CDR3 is TGTGCCAGCAGTTTAGGGTGGGACTATGGCTACACCTTC.

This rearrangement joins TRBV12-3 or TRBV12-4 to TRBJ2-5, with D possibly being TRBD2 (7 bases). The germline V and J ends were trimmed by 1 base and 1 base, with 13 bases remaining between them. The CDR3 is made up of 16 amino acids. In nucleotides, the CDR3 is TGTGCCAGCAGTTTAGGAGGGGGGGCCCCCCAAGAGACCCAGTACTTC. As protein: CASSLGGGAPQETQYF.

CDR3 in amino acids: CASSLYLQGAGETQYF. The CDR3 DNA sequence: TGTGCCAGCAGCTTGTATTTACAGGGGGCTGGCGAGACCCAGTACTTC. The V call is TRBV5-8, the J call TRBJ2-4, with TRBD1 identical over 9 bases. The J call may be faulty, since TRBJ2-5 better matches the DNA end. From germline, CDR1 is SGHTS and CDR2 YDEGEE. The CDR3 covers 16 residues.

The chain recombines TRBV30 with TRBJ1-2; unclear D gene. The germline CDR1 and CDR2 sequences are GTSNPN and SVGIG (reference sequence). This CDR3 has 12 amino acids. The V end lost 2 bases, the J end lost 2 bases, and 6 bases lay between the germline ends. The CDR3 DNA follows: TGTGCCTGGAGTAGGACCAACTATGGCTACACCTTC. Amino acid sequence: CAWSRTNYGYTF. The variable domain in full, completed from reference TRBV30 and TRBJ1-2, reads SQTIHQWPATLVQPVGSPLSLECTVEGTSNPNLYWYRQAAGRGLQLLFYSVGIGQISSEVPQNLSASRPQDRQFILSSKKLLLSDSGFYLCAWSRTNYGYTFGSGTRLTVV.

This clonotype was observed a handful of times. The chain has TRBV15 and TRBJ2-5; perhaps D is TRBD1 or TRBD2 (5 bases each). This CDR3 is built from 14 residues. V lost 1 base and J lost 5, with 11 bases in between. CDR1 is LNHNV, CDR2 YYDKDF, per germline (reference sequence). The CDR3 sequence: CATSRVGVGETQYF. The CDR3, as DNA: TGTGCCACCAGCAGAGTGGGGGTAGGTGAGACCCAGTACTTC.

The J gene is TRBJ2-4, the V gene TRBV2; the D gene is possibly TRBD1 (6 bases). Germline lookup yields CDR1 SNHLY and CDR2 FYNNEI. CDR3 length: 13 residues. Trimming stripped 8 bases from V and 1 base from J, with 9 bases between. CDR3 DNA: TGTGCCAGCGTGGGGGCCGCCAAAAACATTCAGTACTTC. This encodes CASVGAAKNIQYF. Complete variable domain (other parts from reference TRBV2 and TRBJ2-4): EPEVTQTPSHQVTQMGQEVILRCVPISNHLYFYWYRQILGQKVEFLVSFYNNEISEKSEIFDDQFSVERPDGSNFTLKIRSTKLEDSAMYFCASVGAAKNIQYFGAGTRLSVL.

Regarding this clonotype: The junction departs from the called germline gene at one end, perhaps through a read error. The CDR3 sequence: CASTQSYRGQGCTF. In DNA, the CDR3 is TGTGCCAGCACCCAATCCTACAGGGGGCAGGGCTGCACCTTC. The chain uses TRBV12-3 or TRBV12-4 and TRBJ1-2; TRBD1 agrees at 9 bases. CDR3 length: 14 amino acids.

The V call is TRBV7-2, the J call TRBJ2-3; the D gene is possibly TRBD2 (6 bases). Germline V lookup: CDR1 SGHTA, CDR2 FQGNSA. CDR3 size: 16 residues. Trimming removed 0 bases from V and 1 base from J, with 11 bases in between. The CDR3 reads CASSLAGRIGTDTQYF. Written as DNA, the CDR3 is TGTGCCAGCAGCTTAGCGGGGAGGATCGGCACAGATACGCAGTATTTT.

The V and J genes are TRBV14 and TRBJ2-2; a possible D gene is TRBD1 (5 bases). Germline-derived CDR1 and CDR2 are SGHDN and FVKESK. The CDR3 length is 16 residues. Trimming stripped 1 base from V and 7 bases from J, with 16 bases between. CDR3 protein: CASSQGVVRDNGELFF. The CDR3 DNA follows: TGTGCCAGCAGCCAAGGAGTGGTCAGGGATAACGGGGAGCTGTTTTTT.